Below, 20 T cell receptor beta chains from the same sample are listed, as sequenced in a study of T cell responses to AZD1222 COVID-19 vaccine. Here immunoSEQ multiplex PCR was the method, and the copy in TCRdb shows in-frame clones only, minus some. The sample shows some 130,000 clones, 85% to 90% of them seen only once. The material sequenced was peripheral blood, taken on day 0 of AZD1222 vaccination. Receptor source: an adult in good health.

The count of this clone is one. V gene TRBV6-2 or TRBV6-3 combines with J gene TRBJ2-2, with 7 bases aligning to TRBD2. In germline, CDR1 is MNHEY, CDR2 SVGEGT. CDR3 length equals 15 residues. Trimming took 6 bases from V and 1 from J; bases not matched to a gene: 5. The CDR3, as DNA: TGTGCCAGCAGCCCGACTAGCCAGAACACCGGGGAGCTGTTTTTT. The encoded protein is CASSPTSQNTGELFF.

The J gene is TRBJ1-2, the V gene TRBV3-1 (or the pseudogene TRBV3-2); tentatively, D is TRBD1 (6 bases). Germline V CDR1 and CDR2: LGHDT, YNNKEL (reference sequence). The CDR3 runs 13 residues. With 7 bases removed from V and 3 bases from J, the gap between germline ends came to 12 bases. The CDR3 coding sequence is TGTGCCAGCAAACAGGGTTTTGACTATGGCTACACCTTC. It encodes CASKQGFDYGYTF.

The rearrangement joins TRBV28 to TRBJ1-5; D unresolved. This CDR3 is built from 16 residues. V gave up 3 bases and J gave up 0 bases, with 12 bases separating them. CDR1 and CDR2 from the germline V gene are MDHEN and SYDVKM. The chain's CDR3 is CASSLRAGYSNQPQHF. The CDR3 nucleotides read TGTGCCAGCAGTTTGAGGGCGGGCTATAGCAATCAGCCCCAGCATTTT. The variable domain in full, completed from reference TRBV28 and TRBJ1-5, reads DVKVTQSSRYLVKRTGEKVFLECVQDMDHENMFWYRQDPGLGLRLIYFSYDVKMKEKGDIPEGYSVSREKKERFSLILESASTNQTSMYLCASSLRAGYSNQPQHFGDGTRLSIL.

The gene calls are TRBV6-4 and TRBJ1-5; maybe TRBD1 (6 bases). This CDR3 is 19 amino acids long. V was trimmed by 6 bases and J by 1 base, leaving 25 bases between them. The germline gives CDR1 MRHNA, CDR2 SNTAGT. The CDR3 is CASSAKSGEGGESNQPQHF. CDR3 DNA: TGTGCCAGCAGCGCGAAGTCAGGGGAAGGGGGGGAAAGCAATCAGCCCCAGCATTTT.

V gene TRBV6-5 combines with J gene TRBJ1-2; 10 bases match TRBD1. The CDR3 runs 15 residues. J gave up 10 bases and V 7 bases, and 15 bases lay outside the gene matches. CDR1 and CDR2 (germline): MNHEY, SVGAGI. CDR3 sequence reads: CASIPGPGTGVLYTF. In DNA, the CDR3 is TGTGCCAGCATCCCCGGGCCGGGGACAGGGGTTCTCTACACCTTC.

The chain combines TRBV6-5 with TRBJ1-2, with TRBD1 identical over 7 bases. The CDR3 extends over 14 amino acids. Per the germline V gene, CDR1 is MNHEY and CDR2 is SVGAGI. With 6 bases clipped from V and 7 bases from J, the junction kept 11 bases outside the gene matches. Here the CDR3 DNA reads TGTGCCAGCAGACCGATGACAGGGAGAAGTGGCTACACCTTC. Residues: CASRPMTGRSGYTF.

This clone is a singleton in its sample. Other DNA sequences in the sample encode the same CDR3. V gene TRBV7-2 combines with J gene TRBJ2-3; 12 bases map to TRBD2. Germline V CDR1 and CDR2: SGHTA, FQGNSA. The CDR3 totals 15 residues. Trimming took 8 bases from V and 3 from J; bases not matched to a gene: 6. The DNA of the CDR3 is TGTGCCAGCGGGCTAGCGGGGGGGCCGACAGATACGCAGTATTTT. Amino acids: CASGLAGGPTDTQYF.

This sequence joins TRBV7-2 and TRBJ2-7; TRBD2 is a possible D gene (6 bases). Trimming cost V 5 bases and J 1 base, with 15 bases left between them. Germline values: CDR1 SGHTA, CDR2 FQGNSA. CDR3 size: 15 residues. CDR3 DNA sequence: TGTGCCAGCAGCGTTCTAGCGTCCTCTTCCTACGAGCAGTACTTC. It yields the protein CASSVLASSSYEQYF. The full variable domain, its missing parts supplied by reference TRBV7-2 and TRBJ2-7, is GAGVSQSPSNKVTEKGKDVELRCDPISGHTALYWYRQSLGQGLEFLIYFQGNSAPDKSGLPSDRFSAERTGGSVSTLTIQRTQQEDSAVYLCASSVLASSSYEQYFGPGTRLTVT.

There are a few counts of this clone. The V call is TRBV7-9, the J call TRBJ2-2, with D unclear. The CDR3 is 13 residues long. V lost 3 bases and J 6 bases, leaving 8 bases between the germline ends. Looked up from germline, CDR1 is SEHNR and CDR2 is FQNEAQ (reference sequence). As DNA, the CDR3 is TGTGCCAGCAGCTTCTCTCAAGCCGGGGAGCTGTTTTTT. Encoded protein: CASSFSQAGELFF.

This rearrangement joins TRBV6-5 to TRBJ2-1; 9 nucleotides align to TRBD1. V shed 2 bases, J shed 2 bases, and the junction held 1 base outside the gene matches. The CDR3 sequence is 15 residues long. CDR1 is MNHEY, CDR2 SVGAGI, per germline. The CDR3 region is CASSYRQGAYNEQFF. The CDR3, as DNA: TGTGCCAGCAGTTACAGACAGGGGGCCTACAATGAGCAGTTCTTC.

The rearrangement uses TRBV19 and TRBJ1-5, with TRBD1 as a possible D gene (6 bases). V lost 5 bases to trimming and J lost 10 bases, with 9 bases between them. This CDR3 comprises 11 residues. The germline V gene encodes CDR1 LNHDA and CDR2 SQIVND (reference sequence). CDR3 DNA sequence: TGTGCCAGTAGTTTACAGGGACCCCAGCATTTT. Encoded protein: CASSLQGPQHF.

The chain uses TRBV5-1 and TRBJ1-5; D gene uncertain. Trimming took off 4 bases at V and 0 bases at J, with 11 bases between the two ends. The CDR3 is 15 amino acids. Germline loops: CDR1 SGHRS, CDR2 YFSETQ. The CDR3 spells CASSAGENSNQPQHF. Here the CDR3 DNA reads TGCGCCAGCAGCGCCGGAGAAAATAGCAATCAGCCCCAGCATTTT. The full variable domain, rest sourced from reference TRBV5-1 and TRBJ1-5, is KAGVTQTPRYLIKTRGQQVTLSCSPISGHRSVSWYQQTPGQGLQFLFEYFSETQRNKGNFPGRFSGRQFSNSRSEMNVSTLELGDSALYLCASSAGENSNQPQHFGDGTRLSIL.

This chain uses TRBV19 with TRBJ1-4, with D possibly matching TRBD1 (6 bases). V dropped 6 bases and J dropped 8 bases, with 16 bases sitting between them. The CDR3 has 14 amino acids. CDR1 and CDR2 (germline): LNHDA, SQIVND (reference sequence). Here the CDR3 DNA reads TGTGCCAGTAGCCGGACAGACCTTCGGGAAAAACTGTTTTTT. It is translated as CASSRTDLREKLFF.

The CDR3 region has the DNA TGTGCCAGCAGCCCCCAGCGGGGGACCACTGAAGCTTTCTTT. Protein sequence: CASSPQRGTTEAFF. J is TRBJ1-1 and V is TRBV6-5, with a possible D match to TRBD1 (5 bases). The CDR3 has 14 amino acids. Trimming left V 6 bases short and J 4 bases short, with 15 bases between. Germline loops: CDR1 MNHEY, CDR2 SVGAGI.

J is TRBJ1-5 and V is TRBV6-2 or TRBV6-3; 7 bases are shared with TRBD1. The germline V gene has CDR1 MNHEY and CDR2 SVGEGT. The V and J ends lost 5 bases and 2 bases, in that order; junction bases with no gene match: 6. CDR3 length: 15 residues. CDR3 in DNA: TGTGCCAGCAGTGTATATGGACAGGGCAATCAGCCCCAGCATTTT. Its translation is CASSVYGQGNQPQHF.

The rearrangement uses TRBV7-6 and TRBJ1-2; no clear D. The CDR3 runs 13 residues. The germline V and J ends were trimmed by 3 bases and 6 bases, with 11 bases remaining between them. The germline gives CDR1 SGHVS, CDR2 FNYEAQ. DNA of the CDR3: TGTGCCAGCAGCTTTAGCCAGGCTCATGGCTACACCTTC. Translation gives CASSFSQAHGYTF. Full variable domain (remainder filled in from reference TRBV7-6 and TRBJ1-2): GAGVSQSPRYKVTKRGQDVALRCDPISGHVSLYWYRQALGQGPEFLTYFNYEAQQDKSGLPNDRFSAERPEGSISTLTIQRTEQRDSAMYRCASSFSQAHGYTFGSGTRLTVV.

In this sample, this clone turned up a few times. V is TRBV7-9 and J is TRBJ2-1, with 10 bases fitting TRBD2. Germline V gene data show CDR1 as SEHNR and CDR2 as FQNEAQ (reference sequence). The V and J ends lost 3 bases and 8 bases, in that order; junction bases with no gene match: 7. This CDR3 has 15 amino acids. The CDR3 loop is CASSLSGGAFYEQFF. CDR3 DNA sequence: TGTGCCAGCAGCTTGAGCGGGGGGGCGTTCTATGAGCAGTTCTTC.

The rearrangement uses TRBV19 and TRBJ1-2; a weak D match, TRBD1 (5 bases). Trimming shortened V by 7 bases and J by 1 base, and 19 bases separated the two germline ends. CDR1 is LNHDA, CDR2 SQIVND, per germline (reference sequence). CDR3 length equals 16 residues. CDR3 DNA: TGTGCCAGTACTCCCATGACAGTATTGGATAACTATGGCTACACCTTC. Protein: CASTPMTVLDNYGYTF. Full variable domain (rest looked up from reference TRBV19 and TRBJ1-2): DGGITQSPKYLFRKEGQNVTLSCEQNLNHDAMYWYRQDPGQGLRLIYYSQIVNDFQKGDIAEGYSVSREKKESFPLTVTSAQKNPTAFYLCASTPMTVLDNYGYTFGSGTRLTVV.

This chain links TRBV6-6 with TRBJ1-2, with TRBD1 as a possible D gene (5 bases). This CDR3 spans 15 amino acids. Germline CDR1 is MNHNY and CDR2 is SVGAGI (reference sequence). Trimming cost V 2 bases and J 8 bases, with 18 bases left between them. CDR3: CASSYTPDNHQGYTF. As DNA, the CDR3 is TGTGCCAGCAGTTACACGCCGGACAATCATCAGGGCTACACCTTC.

The CDR3 is CSAIRGLEVEQYF. The DNA of the CDR3 is TGCAGCGCCATACGGGGGTTAGAGGTCGAGCAGTACTTC. V is TRBV29-1 and J is TRBJ2-7; D may be TRBD2 (6 bases). The CDR3 runs to 13 residues. The V gene's germline CDR1 is SQVTM and CDR2 ANQGSEA. V was trimmed by 7 bases and J by 6 bases, leaving 19 bases between them.